A selection of T cell receptor beta chains follows, all from one sample in a study of cytotoxic CD8 clonotypes in ibrutinib-treated CLL. Profiling relied on immunoSEQ multiplex PCR, and the TCRdb table lists in-frame clones only, not all of them. The table lists over 120,000 clones, about 80% of them singletons. Here the sequenced sample was PBMCs, taken after 12 months of ibrutinib treatment. Receptors were obtained from a human donor with chronic lymphocytic leukemia. CDR3s include the opening cysteine and the closing phenylalanine or tryptophan. A D gene is named only where the DNA matches it firmly. Not every row has a clone size; where given, it reads once, few, many or a size class.

v_call: TRBV4-3; d_call: -; j_call: TRBJ2-1; clone_size: -; cdr3_nt: TGCGCCAGCAGCCAGCCGACAGGAGAGCAGTTCTTC; cdr3_aa: CASSQPTGEQFF
v_call: TRBV7-8; d_call: TRBD1; j_call: TRBJ1-1; clone_size: few; cdr3_nt: TGTGCCAGCAGCTCGTCTAACAGGGGAGGGAAAGCTTTCTTT; cdr3_aa: CASSSSNRGGKAFF
v_call: TRBV6-1; d_call: -; j_call: TRBJ2-3; clone_size: -; cdr3_nt: TGTGCCAGCCGGCAGGGATTTTCCACAGATACGCAGTATTTT; cdr3_aa: CASRQGFSTDTQYF
v_call: TRBV5-1; d_call: -; j_call: TRBJ2-1; clone_size: -; cdr3_nt: TGCGCCAGCAGCTTCTCCCGGACAAAGAATGAGCAGTTCTTC; cdr3_aa: CASSFSRTKNEQFF
v_call: TRBV30; d_call: -; j_call: TRBJ1-2; clone_size: -; cdr3_nt: TGTGCCTGGAGTGTACCGGGAATCTATGGCTACACCTTC; cdr3_aa: CAWSVPGIYGYTF
v_call: TRBV4-1; d_call: -; j_call: TRBJ1-2; clone_size: -; cdr3_nt: TGCGCCAGCAGTGACGACAGATCCTCCAACTATGGCTACACCTTC; cdr3_aa: CASSDDRSSNYGYTF
v_call: TRBV7-2; d_call: TRBD2; j_call: TRBJ2-7; clone_size: -; cdr3_nt: TGTGCCAGCAGCTTAGCGGGGGGGCTGGGACTAGCGGGAGGTGCCGAGCAGTACTTC; cdr3_aa: CASSLAGGLGLAGGAEQYF
v_call: TRBV7-2; d_call: TRBD2; j_call: TRBJ2-1; clone_size: -; cdr3_nt: TGTGCCAGCAGCTTCACTAGCGGGAGTATCTACAATGAGCAGTTCTTC; cdr3_aa: CASSFTSGSIYNEQFF
v_call: TRBV5-1; d_call: TRBD2; j_call: TRBJ2-1; clone_size: -; cdr3_nt: TGCGCCAGCAGCCTAGGGACTAGCGGGAGAGGAAACAATGAGCAGTTCTTC; cdr3_aa: CASSLGTSGRGNNEQFF
v_call: TRBV7-6; d_call: -; j_call: TRBJ2-7; clone_size: -; cdr3_nt: TGTGCCAGCAGCTTAAAGGTCGGGAGACGGGAGCAGTACTTC; cdr3_aa: CASSLKVGRREQYF
v_call: TRBV30; d_call: TRBD1; j_call: TRBJ1-5; clone_size: -; cdr3_nt: TGTGCCTGGGAAGGACAGGGGGTTCGACAGCCCCAGCATTTT; cdr3_aa: CAWEGQGVRQPQHF
v_call: TRBV7-2; d_call: -; j_call: TRBJ1-1; clone_size: -; cdr3_nt: TGTGCCAGCAGCACAGGACTACATGCTTTCTTT; cdr3_aa: CASSTGLHAFF
v_call: TRBV7-7; d_call: TRBD2; j_call: TRBJ2-1; clone_size: once; cdr3_nt: TGTGCCAGCAGCCCAGTTCCGGGACTAGCGGGAGACAATGAGCAGTTCTTC; cdr3_aa: CASSPVPGLAGDNEQFF
v_call: TRBV4-2; d_call: -; j_call: TRBJ1-3; clone_size: -; cdr3_nt: TGTGCCAGCAGCCAAGGTCATTGGGGAAGTGCTGGAAACACCATATATTTT; cdr3_aa: CASSQGHWGSAGNTIYF
v_call: TRBV28; d_call: TRBD1; j_call: TRBJ1-2; clone_size: -; cdr3_nt: TGTGCCAGCTTAACTTCCGGGACAGGCTATGGCTACACCTTC; cdr3_aa: CASLTSGTGYGYTF
v_call: TRBV4-2; d_call: -; j_call: TRBJ1-3; clone_size: once; cdr3_nt: TGTGCCAGCAGCCAAGACAGGGGACCCGTCTCTGGAAACACCATATATTTT; cdr3_aa: CASSQDRGPVSGNTIYF
v_call: TRBV9; d_call: -; j_call: TRBJ2-6; clone_size: -; cdr3_nt: TGTGCCAGCAGCGGGGCCAACACCCTACTCGCGTCTGGGGCCAACGTCCTGACTTTC; cdr3_aa: CASSGANTLLASGANVLTF
v_call: TRBV6-5; d_call: -; j_call: TRBJ1-4; clone_size: -; cdr3_nt: TGTGCCAGCAGTCTATCGAGGACGAATGAAAAACTGTTTTTT; cdr3_aa: CASSLSRTNEKLFF
v_call: TRBV2; d_call: -; j_call: TRBJ1-5; clone_size: few; cdr3_nt: TGTGCCAGCAGTGACGGGGGAGGGCGGCCCCAGCATTTT; cdr3_aa: CASSDGGGRPQHF
v_call: TRBV15; d_call: TRBD2; j_call: TRBJ2-1; clone_size: -; cdr3_nt: TGTGCCACCAGCAGAGGGGCTAGCGGGAGAGATGAGCAGTTCTTC; cdr3_aa: CATSRGASGRDEQFF
v_call: TRBV4-1; d_call: -; j_call: TRBJ1-3; clone_size: -; cdr3_nt: TGCGCCAGCAGCCATGACCGGGACGGAGGAAACACCATATATTTT; cdr3_aa: CASSHDRDGGNTIYF
v_call: TRBV2; d_call: -; j_call: TRBJ1-1; clone_size: -; cdr3_nt: TGTGCCAGCAGTAGCGGGACGGCAATAAACACTGAAGCTTTCTTT; cdr3_aa: CASSSGTAINTEAFF
v_call: TRBV11-2; d_call: TRBD1; j_call: TRBJ1-4; clone_size: -; cdr3_nt: TGTGCCAGCAGCTTACGGACAGGGTGGGGTGAAAAACTGTTTTTT; cdr3_aa: CASSLRTGWGEKLFF
v_call: TRBV15; d_call: -; j_call: TRBJ1-4; clone_size: -; cdr3_nt: TGTGCCACCAGCAGGGTCTTCCGGGACCATGAAAAACTGTTTTTT; cdr3_aa: CATSRVFRDHEKLFF
v_call: TRBV4-3; d_call: -; j_call: TRBJ2-1; clone_size: -; cdr3_nt: TGCGCCAGCAGCCAAGTAGGGCACAATGAGCAGTTCTTC; cdr3_aa: CASSQVGHNEQFF
v_call: TRBV18; d_call: -; j_call: TRBJ1-2; clone_size: few; cdr3_nt: TGTGCCAGCTCACCCGCCGACTATGGCTACACCTTC; cdr3_aa: CASSPADYGYTF
v_call: TRBV5-1; d_call: TRBD1; j_call: TRBJ2-3; clone_size: -; cdr3_nt: TGCGCCAGCCCACTGGTCAGGGGGAGCGGCATAGATACGCAGTATTTT; cdr3_aa: CASPLVRGSGIDTQYF
v_call: TRBV4-2; d_call: -; j_call: TRBJ1-3; clone_size: -; cdr3_nt: TGTGCCAGCAACGAGGGGGGCTTCTCTGGAAACACCATATATTTT; cdr3_aa: CASNEGGFSGNTIYF
v_call: TRBV19; d_call: -; j_call: TRBJ2-1; clone_size: -; cdr3_nt: TGTGCCAGTAGTATAGTGCCGGAGGGGTACAATGAGCAGTTCTTC; cdr3_aa: CASSIVPEGYNEQFF
v_call: TRBV9; d_call: -; j_call: TRBJ2-3; clone_size: -; cdr3_nt: TGTGCCAGCAGCGTAACCCGTGATACGCAGTATTTT; cdr3_aa: CASSVTRDTQYF
v_call: TRBV7-9; d_call: TRBD1; j_call: TRBJ1-5; clone_size: -; cdr3_nt: TGTGCCAGCAGCTCCCACGACAGACAGGGGGCCCGTAGTCCCCAGCATTTT; cdr3_aa: CASSSHDRQGARSPQHF
v_call: TRBV30; d_call: TRBD2; j_call: TRBJ2-1; clone_size: once; cdr3_nt: TGTGCCTGGAGTGTACAGGCTTCTCGGCGGGAGGGCAATGAGCAGTTCTTC; cdr3_aa: CAWSVQASRREGNEQFF
v_call: TRBV25-1; d_call: TRBD1; j_call: TRBJ2-3; clone_size: -; cdr3_nt: TGTGCCAGCAGTGTACAGGGGGCGGATACGCAGTATTTT; cdr3_aa: CASSVQGADTQYF
v_call: TRBV6-5; d_call: -; j_call: TRBJ1-1; clone_size: -; cdr3_nt: TGTGCCAGCAGTTACGGTTGGCAGGGCTGGAACACTGAAGCTTTCTTT; cdr3_aa: CASSYGWQGWNTEAFF
v_call: TRBV28; d_call: TRBD2; j_call: TRBJ2-5; clone_size: -; cdr3_nt: TGTGCCAGCAGTTTTTCCGGACTAGCGGGAGAGGAGACCCAGTACTTC; cdr3_aa: CASSFSGLAGEETQYF
v_call: TRBV10-2; d_call: TRBD2; j_call: TRBJ2-3; clone_size: -; cdr3_nt: TGCGCCAGCAGCCCATGGGGACTAGCGGGAGAAAGCACAGATACGCAGTATTTT; cdr3_aa: CASSPWGLAGESTDTQYF
v_call: TRBV7-6; d_call: -; j_call: TRBJ2-7; clone_size: -; cdr3_nt: TGTGCCAGCAGCAATACGGGACAAACCTACGAGCAGTACTTC; cdr3_aa: CASSNTGQTYEQYF
v_call: TRBV4-2; d_call: -; j_call: TRBJ1-3; clone_size: -; cdr3_nt: TGTGCCAGCAGCCAGGATCGGGGGACACAAAACTCTGGAAACACCATATATTTT; cdr3_aa: CASSQDRGTQNSGNTIYF
v_call: TRBV28; d_call: TRBD2; j_call: TRBJ2-3; clone_size: -; cdr3_nt: TGTGCCAGCAGTTTTCCCCCACTAGCGGAGTGGATAGATACGCAGTATTTT; cdr3_aa: CASSFPPLAEWIDTQYF
v_call: TRBV1; d_call: -; j_call: TRBJ2-2; clone_size: -; cdr3_nt: TGCACCAGCAGCCAAGTGAAGGGTTCGACCGGGGAGCTGTTTTTT; cdr3_aa: CTSSQVKGSTGELFF
v_call: TRBV20-1; d_call: -; j_call: TRBJ2-7; clone_size: -; cdr3_nt: TGCAGTGCTCACGGACGTTCCGAGCAGTACTTC; cdr3_aa: CSAHGRSEQYF
v_call: TRBV6-5; d_call: -; j_call: TRBJ2-7; clone_size: -; cdr3_nt: TGTGCCAGCAGTTACTCACCTGACCTCGAGCAGTACTTC; cdr3_aa: CASSYSPDLEQYF
v_call: TRBV9; d_call: -; j_call: TRBJ2-1; clone_size: -; cdr3_nt: TGTGCCAGCAGCGTAGCGGCCGGCTACAATGAGCAGTTCTTC; cdr3_aa: CASSVAAGYNEQFF